The clone carrying this T cell receptor (beta chain) appeared many times. The sample originates from a study of regulatory T cells in long-lasting Graves disease. Arm-PCR with iRepertoire HTBI primers amplified the CDR3 regions for these TCR beta libraries. TCRdb independently ran MiXCR on the multiplex PCR reads; one entry per CDR3 protein. Of 300,000 to 400,000 distinct CDR3 sequences in the sample, roughly 18% were seen once. Trimming took 6 bases from V and 4 from J, leaving 12 bases between them. Germline V gene lookup returns CDR1 MGHRA and CDR2 YSYEKL. This CDR3 region has 13 residues. Described time point: newly diagnosed GD, antithyroid drugs for less than 3 months. RNA isolated from PBMCs was used to make the TCR library.

This TCR derives from a female donor with Graves disease. V usage is TRBV4-1 and J usage is TRBJ1-2; a possible D gene is TRBD1 (6 bases). Source: peripheral blood mononuclear cells (PBMCs), taken at new diagnosis, from a patient treated with antithyroid drugs. Here the CDR3 DNA reads TGCGCCAGCAGTCAACTCAGGGGCTATGGCTACACCTTC. Translating it yields CASSQLRGYGYTF.